This T cell receptor beta chain is drawn from a study of neurological immune-mediated disorders. With 10-nucleotide random UMIs, 5'RACE was used to make the cDNA. MiXCR, run by TCRdb on the 5' RACE reads, gives a single entry per CDR3 protein. The sample holds roughly 61,000 distinct CDR3 sequences, more than 20% seen once. This clonotype was observed at least ten times. As to time point: technical triplicate 2. The receptor was derived from a man in his sixties with HTLV-1-associated myelopathy (HAM/TSP). Sequencing was carried out using PBMCs.

The CDR3 DNA is TGTGCCACCAGCAGAGATGCCGGGACAGGCTACAATGAGCAGTTCTTC. It yields the protein CATSRDAGTGYNEQFF. The genes are TRBV15 and TRBJ2-1, with 8 bases lining up with TRBD1. Trimming removed 0 bases from V and 3 bases from J; junction bases left unmatched: 4. Per the germline V gene, CDR1 is LNHNV and CDR2 is YYDKDF (reference sequence). The CDR3 has 16 amino acids.